The 10 T cell receptor beta chains reported below all come from one sample, sequenced in a study of early T cells in non-severe SARS-CoV-2 infection. Via MiXCR, TCRdb re-called the 5' RACE reads, giving one row per CDR3 protein. The data show tens of thousands of distinct CDR3 sequences, approximately 4% seen once. Sequences were obtained from whole blood. The receptor set was obtained from an adult who was a healthcare worker with PCR-confirmed SARS-CoV-2 infection or an uninfected control (not recorded which).

Concerning this clonotype: A read error may be the cause here, since a much bigger clone is one base away. The conserved phenylalanine or tryptophan is not found at the CDR3 terminus, so this likely reflects a read error. V and J are TRBV7-3 and TRBJ2-7; D is perhaps TRBD2 (6 bases). Germline V gene data show CDR1 as SGHTA and CDR2 as FQGTGA. Between the trimmed V and J ends, which lost 5 bases and 4 bases, there was a span of 15 bases. The CDR3 has 14 residues. CDR3 nucleotide sequence: TGTGCCAGCAGCCCCGCGGGAAAGAAATACGAGCAGTACTAC. Amino acid sequence: CASSPAGKKYEQYY.

This clonotype came up many times. J is TRBJ2-1 and V is TRBV19; no reliable D call. Trimming removed 6 bases from V and 8 bases from J, with 20 bases in between. Per germline, CDR1 LNHDA and CDR2 SQIVND (reference sequence). This CDR3 is built from 15 residues. CDR3 loop: CASSPPSLGYDEQFF. The CDR3 coding sequence is TGTGCCAGTAGCCCCCCCTCGCTGGGGTACGATGAGCAGTTCTTC.

The sample holds many counts of this clonotype. V usage is TRBV5-4 and J usage is TRBJ2-1; tentative D call: TRBD1 (6 bases). CDR1 and CDR2 (germline): SGHNT, YYREEE (reference sequence). The CDR3 loop spans 15 amino acids. V was cut by 3 bases and J by 3 bases, with 13 bases left in between. The CDR3 is CASSSSYRDYNEQFF. In nucleotides, the CDR3 is TGTGCCAGCAGCTCAAGTTACAGGGACTACAATGAGCAGTTCTTC.

Many counts were recorded for this clonotype. For the CDR3, the DNA is TGCGCCAGCAGTGCCCTAGGGTACGAGCAGTACTTC. It codes for CASSALGYEQYF. This rearrangement joins TRBV10-2 to TRBJ2-7; D is unresolved. The length of the CDR3 is 12 residues. Germline V gene lookup returns CDR1 WSHSY and CDR2 SAAADI. V shed 4 bases and J shed 4 bases, with 8 bases lying between them.

This clonotype showed up just a few times. This rearrangement joins TRBV19 to TRBJ1-5, with unresolved D. V lost 3 bases and J lost 4, with 13 bases in between. This CDR3 comprises 15 residues. CDR1 and CDR2 (germline): LNHDA, SQIVND (reference sequence). CDR3 nucleotides: TGTGCCAGTAGTATGGAGCAGGCCCCAAATCAGCCCCAGCATTTT. It translates to CASSMEQAPNQPQHF.

This clonotype was recorded many times. V usage is TRBV7-6 and J usage is TRBJ1-5; no reliable D call. The germline V gene encodes CDR1 SGHVS and CDR2 FNYEAQ. The CDR3 extends over 16 amino acids. V dropped 2 bases and J dropped 3 bases, with 14 bases sitting between them. CDR3 protein: CASSLSGERYNQPQHF. The CDR3 nucleotides are TGTGCCAGCAGCTTATCGGGAGAACGATACAATCAGCCCCAGCATTTT.

This clonotype was observed at least ten times. The V call is TRBV29-1, the J call TRBJ1-2, with D possibly matching TRBD1 (6 bases). From germline, CDR1 is SQVTM and CDR2 ANQGSEA. The V gene lost 6 bases and the J gene lost 2 bases, with 7 bases spanning the gap. The CDR3 is made up of 11 amino acids. The CDR3 bases are TGCAGCGTCGGACAGAACTATGGCTACACCTTC. Protein sequence: CSVGQNYGYTF.

This clonotype was counted many times. The V and J genes are TRBV30 and TRBJ1-1; the D gene is possibly TRBD1 (5 bases). This CDR3 has 12 amino acids. V shed 1 base and J shed 6 bases, with 9 bases lying between them. CDR1 and CDR2 (germline): GTSNPN, SVGIG (reference sequence). The CDR3 nucleotides are TGTGCCTGGAGTGGAGGGGAAGCTGAAGCTTTCTTT. Translation gives CAWSGGEAEAFF.

This clonotype occurred many times. The genes are TRBV7-2 and TRBJ2-1; D could derive from TRBD1 or TRBD2 (5 bases each). Germline V CDR1 and CDR2: SGHTA, FQGNSA. The CDR3 loop spans 17 amino acids. The V end was cut by 1 base, the J end by 7 bases, with 20 bases between. CDR3 region: CASSLDRSAGRRNEQFF. The CDR3 DNA follows: TGTGCCAGCAGCTTAGATCGCTCGGCAGGGCGGAGGAATGAGCAGTTCTTC.

There are many counts of this clonotype. This CDR3 reads CASSSSGAPRDEQFF. The CDR3 DNA reads as TGTGCCAGCAGCTCCTCGGGGGCCCCGAGAGATGAGCAGTTCTTC. The V call is TRBV7-2, the J call TRBJ2-1, with D perhaps being TRBD1 or TRBD2 (6 bases each). The V gene's germline CDR1 is SGHTA and CDR2 FQGNSA. The CDR3 sequence is 15 residues long. Trimming removed 4 bases from V and 8 bases from J, with 18 bases in between.